This T cell receptor beta chain is drawn from a study of OX40 agonist ivuxolimab in advanced cancers. Study-wide context: Patients achieving partial responses numbered three: one hepatocellular carcinoma case and two cutaneous melanoma cases. Study-wide findings and caveats: The work left the antigen specificity of expanded peripheral T cells undetermined.

In regard to this clone: The antigen is undetermined.

Sequencing was performed with immunoSEQ multiplex PCR; in TCRdb, only in-frame clones are kept and a portion is missing. The data hold about 48,000 clones, with approximately 78% observed a single time. The sample here was CD4+ or CD8+ T cells sorted from blood, taken in a trial of the OX40 agonist ivuxolimab. This clonotype originated in an adult with an advanced solid tumor such as melanoma, head and neck, liver or kidney cancer.

The CDR3 DNA follows: TGTGCCAGCACCGAGACTAGCGGGCAGTCCTACAATGAGCAGTTCTTC. Encoded protein: CASTETSGQSYNEQFF. This chain links TRBV9 with TRBJ2-1; 10 bases align to TRBD2. This CDR3 spans 16 amino acids. After removal of 6 bases from V and 1 base from J, the junction contained 7 bases not matched to a gene. Germline CDR1 SGDLS, CDR2 YYNGEE.